The 15 T cell receptor beta chains presented below share a single source sample, sequenced in a study of blood T cell repertoires in COVID-19. Clones were sequenced by immunoSEQ multiplex PCR, and TCRdb holds only the in-frame ones, with some missing. The sample lists 200,000 to 250,000 clones, 65% to 90% occurring once. Source material: peripheral blood. The receptors come from a woman in her forties or fifties with acute or convalescent COVID-19.

The chain joins TRBV6-2 or TRBV6-3 to TRBJ1-2; no definite D call. Deletions cut 0 bases from V and 2 bases from J, with 7 bases between. The CDR3 has 14 residues. Germline CDR1 and CDR2: MNHEY and SVGEGT. DNA of the CDR3: TGTGCCAGCAGTTACTCGACAACCAACTATGGCTACACCTTC. Protein sequence: CASSYSTTNYGYTF.

The rearrangement links TRBV6-4 to TRBJ2-7; D possibly corresponds to TRBD1 (5 bases). Looked up from germline, CDR1 is MRHNA and CDR2 is SNTAGT. The CDR3 has 15 amino acids. With 0 bases removed from V and 0 bases from J, the gap between germline ends came to 9 bases. The CDR3 region is CASSDSDTYSYEQYF. Written as DNA, the CDR3 is TGTGCCAGCAGTGACTCGGACACCTACTCCTACGAGCAGTACTTC.

This rearrangement joins TRBV28 to TRBJ1-2, with TRBD1 identical over 9 bases. CDR3 length: 12 residues. V lost 10 bases, J lost 3 bases, and 3 bases stayed unmatched. Germline lookup yields CDR1 MDHEN and CDR2 SYDVKM. Here the CDR3 DNA reads TGTGCCACCCGGACAGGGGACTATGGCTACACCTTC. Protein product: CATRTGDYGYTF.

J is TRBJ1-2 and V is TRBV28; no clear D. Per germline, CDR1 MDHEN and CDR2 SYDVKM. Trimming removed 3 bases at V and 5 bases at J, with 7 bases between. The CDR3 has 12 residues. In DNA form, the CDR3 reads TGTGCCAGCAGTTTCTCGACTTATGGCTACACCTTC. As protein: CASSFSTYGYTF.

The V call is TRBV6-1, the J call TRBJ2-1; D may be TRBD2 (7 bases). Germline CDR1 is MNHNS and CDR2 is SASEGT. This CDR3 spans 16 amino acids. V lost 2 bases to trimming and J lost 0 bases, with 11 bases between them. CDR3 nucleotides: TGTGCCAGCAGTGAACTAGCGGACAGCTCCTACAATGAGCAGTTCTTC. As protein: CASSELADSSYNEQFF.

This chain joins TRBV5-6 and TRBJ2-7, with D perhaps matching TRBD2 (6 bases). The CDR3 spans 16 residues. Trimming stripped 4 bases from V and 0 bases from J, with 17 bases between. Germline lookup yields CDR1 SGHDT and CDR2 YYEEEE. CDR3 amino acids: CASSRGRSGFSYEQYF. The CDR3 coding sequence is TGTGCCAGCAGCAGGGGACGCAGCGGGTTCTCCTACGAGCAGTACTTC.

This chain connects TRBV5-1 to TRBJ2-3, with 9 bases identical to TRBD2. Germline V gene data show CDR1 as SGHRS and CDR2 as YFSETQ. J was trimmed by 4 bases and V by 5 bases; bases with no gene match: 8. CDR3 length: 15 residues. The CDR3 is CASRAGAGGSDTQYF. Written as DNA, the CDR3 is TGCGCCAGCAGGGCGGGTGCGGGAGGGTCAGATACGCAGTATTTT.

The chain combines TRBV6-4 with TRBJ2-1; 9 bases align to TRBD1. Germline V lookup: CDR1 MRHNA, CDR2 SNTAGT. The V gene end was trimmed by 1 base and the J gene end by 7 bases; junction bases not matched to a gene: 11. The CDR3 is 17 residues long. The CDR3 protein is CASSDWKGQGEINEQFF. The CDR3, as DNA: TGTGCCAGCAGTGACTGGAAGGGACAGGGAGAGATTAATGAGCAGTTCTTC.

The chain joins TRBV10-3 to TRBJ1-3; 8 nucleotides line up with TRBD1. The length of the CDR3 is 14 residues. J lost 5 bases, V lost 7 bases, and 7 bases had no gene match. The germline CDR1 and CDR2 sequences are ENHRY and SYGVKD. This CDR3 reads CAIISDRGRNTIYF. Here the CDR3 DNA reads TGTGCCATCATTTCCGACAGGGGAAGAAACACCATATATTTT.

This clone has a count of ten or more. The chain couples TRBV27 to TRBJ2-3; D not certain. The CDR3 is 11 amino acids. Germline CDR1 and CDR2: MNHEY and SMNVEV (reference sequence). The V end lost 4 bases, the J end lost 4 bases, and 3 bases lay between the germline ends. The CDR3, as DNA: TGTGCCAGCAGTTCGGCAGATACGCAGTATTTT. Protein sequence: CASSSADTQYF.

The rearrangement joins TRBV21-1 to TRBJ1-4; TRBD1, the table's D call, lacks a check against the DNA. TRBV21-1 is shown as a pseudogene. This CDR3 has 13 amino acids. CDR3 residues: CASSRGQGSKLFF. The CDR3 coding sequence is TGTGCCAGCAGCAGAGGACAGGGTTCAAAACTGTTTTTT.

The chain couples TRBV30 to TRBJ2-4, with D unresolved. Trimming cost V 0 bases and J 6 bases, with 9 bases left between them. Germline V CDR1 and CDR2: GTSNPN, SVGIG (reference sequence). The CDR3 contains 13 residues. The CDR3 DNA follows: TGTGCCTGGAGTGTTCCGGGTTCAAACATTCAGTACTTC. It is translated as CAWSVPGSNIQYF. Variable domain in full (rest from reference TRBV30 and TRBJ2-4): SQTIHQWPATLVQPVGSPLSLECTVEGTSNPNLYWYRQAAGRGLQLLFYSVGIGQISSEVPQNLSASRPQDRQFILSSKKLLLSDSGFYLCAWSVPGSNIQYFGAGTRLSVL.

The V gene is TRBV18, the J gene TRBJ2-3, with TRBD2 matching over 13 bases. Losses at the gene ends were 4 bases for V and 1 base for J; bases not matched to a gene: 8. The CDR3 totals 18 residues. Germline V gives CDR1 KGHSH, CDR2 LQKENI. Here the CDR3 reads CASSQGLAGVWGTDTQYF. In DNA form, the CDR3 reads TGTGCCAGCTCACAAGGACTAGCGGGGGTGTGGGGCACAGATACGCAGTATTTT.

This clone was seen more than once but under ten times. The genes are TRBV6-5 and TRBJ2-3; maybe TRBD2 (5 bases). This CDR3 is 15 amino acids long. The V gene lost 4 bases and the J gene lost 0 bases, with 11 bases spanning the gap. CDR1 is MNHEY and CDR2 is SVGAGI in the germline V gene. In DNA, the CDR3 is TGTGCCAGCAGTTGGACTCATCGTAGCACAGATACGCAGTATTTT. This encodes CASSWTHRSTDTQYF.

The chain has TRBV27 and TRBJ2-1; 10 nucleotides match TRBD2. The length of the CDR3 is 15 residues. V lost 6 bases and J lost 5; bases outside the gene matches: 7. From germline, CDR1 is MNHEY and CDR2 SMNVEV (reference sequence). CDR3 DNA sequence: TGTGCCAGCAGGATACTAGCGGGAATAAACAATGAGCAGTTCTTC. Translation gives CASRILAGINNEQFF.